Detailed here is one T cell receptor beta chain. The antigen is unknown. The sample comes from a study of beta chain features in type 1 diabetes. Study-wide context: Examination of sorted cells across all samples involved around 98 million cells. Study observations and caveats: Among patients with Type 1 diabetes, TCRB CDR3s were moderately but significantly shorter in every one of the four CD4+ subsets. It was possible that PCR favored shorter templates, equally so in patients and controls.

The entirety of the isolated RNA underwent reverse transcription, so expressed TCRB transcripts were sequenced. Here immunoSEQ multiplex PCR was the method, and the copy in TCRdb shows in-frame clones only, minus some. This table holds 130,000 to 150,000 clones, around 13% found once. This CDR3 region has 13 residues. Germline V gives CDR1 GTSNPN, CDR2 SVGIG (reference sequence). The V and J ends lost 3 bases and 1 base respectively, with 9 bases between them. The sequence came from a man aged 18 to 29 with type 1 diabetes. The chain carries TRBV30 and TRBJ1-1; D possibly corresponds to TRBD1 (6 bases). The material sequenced was central memory CD4+ T cells from blood. The CDR3 protein is CAWRQGANTEAFF. The CDR3 DNA sequence: TGTGCCTGGAGACAGGGAGCGAACACTGAAGCTTTCTTT.